This T cell receptor (beta chain) derives from a study of shared T cell receptors in the human thymus. Here immunoSEQ multiplex PCR was the method, and the copy in TCRdb shows in-frame clones only, minus some. The table records 700,000 or so clones, approximately 83% of them present only once. The CDR3 spans 18 residues. Germline CDR1 SGHDT, CDR2 YYEEEE. V shed 4 bases and J 0 bases; nucleotides not matched to a gene: 13. The data also belong to a second study, concerning human thymus T cells. According to that study: Related research described strongly overlapping thymic repertoires in unrelated people.

The receptor was derived from a girl under three years old with a congenital heart defect. The chain links TRBV5-6 to TRBJ1-1; 9 bases are shared with TRBD1. The sample taken for sequencing was thymocytes. The CDR3 DNA sequence: TGTGCCAGCAGCCTTCGGACAGGGGAGATGGTGATGAACACTGAAGCTTTCTTT. Residues: CASSLRTGEMVMNTEAFF.